This T cell receptor (beta chain) was recorded in a study of blood T cells in healthy people across ages. A second roughly 6 to 11 cycle PCR used barcoded and J-beta primers. MiXCR was run by TCRdb on the 5' RACE reads, yielding one entry per CDR3 protein. The sample contains roughly 1,500,000 distinct CDR3 sequences, 40% to 50% of which appear only once. With respect to this clonotype: Its antigen is unknown.

Regarding the study as a whole: Per million T cells, TCR beta diversity dropped roughly linearly as age increased. More naive CD4+ cells and higher diversity marked long-lived donors relative to aged donors.

V lost 1 base to trimming and J lost 2 bases, with 14 bases between them. The CDR3 consists of 16 residues. Per germline, CDR1 SGHAT and CDR2 FQNNGV. Every donor provided roughly 10 milliliters of peripheral blood. The receptor's source is a woman between 18 and 30 years old in good health. This chain joins TRBV11-2 and TRBJ1-1, with a possible D match to TRBD1 (6 bases). The sequenced sample was blood. As DNA, the CDR3 is TGTGCCAGCAGCTTAGGACCGAACAGGGTTAACACTGAAGCTTTCTTT. The encoded protein is CASSLGPNRVNTEAFF.